Presented here are 9 T cell receptor beta chains from one specimen sequenced in a study of beta chain features in type 1 diabetes. Sequencing targeted expressed TCRB transcripts, as all isolated RNA had been reverse transcribed. The repertoire was sequenced with immunoSEQ multiplex PCR; TCRdb's copy has only in-frame clones and lacks some. The sample yields roughly 280,000 clones, around 24% seen once. These TCRs are of unknown antigen specificity. Findings and limits, study-wide: Moderate yet significant TCRB CDR3 shortening was seen in Type 1 diabetes patients in all four CD4+ subsets.

The sample taken for sequencing was naive CD4+ T cells from blood. These receptors all come from a woman aged 25 to 39 with type 1 diabetes.

There are a few counts of this clone. The V call is TRBV29-1, the J call TRBJ2-1, with D unclear. Germline CDR1 SQVTM, CDR2 ANQGSEA. V was trimmed by 4 bases and J by 9 bases, leaving 4 bases between them. The CDR3 has 9 amino acids. CDR3 nucleotides: TGCAGCGTTGCGGGTGAGCAGTTCTTC. It encodes CSVAGEQFF.

The chain recombines TRBV28 with TRBJ2-5; TRBD1 is a possible D gene (6 bases). CDR3 length: 16 amino acids. With 6 bases removed from V and 4 bases from J, the gap between germline ends came to 21 bases. Per the germline V gene, CDR1 is MDHEN and CDR2 is SYDVKM. CDR3 coding DNA: TGTGCCAGCAGATTAGGGCAGGGGCTACGGGTAGAGACCCAGTACTTC. Amino acid sequence: CASRLGQGLRVETQYF.

This rearrangement joins TRBV5-1 to TRBJ2-5; tentatively, D is TRBD2 (5 bases). Germline CDR1 reads SGHRS; CDR2 reads YFSETQ. V lost 1 base to trimming and J lost 5 bases, with 12 bases between them. The CDR3 extends over 14 amino acids. For the CDR3, the DNA is TGCGCCAGCAGCTTGATGGCGGGCGAGGAGACCCAGTACTTC. Translated: CASSLMAGEETQYF.

This clone turned up a few times. The genes are TRBV5-4 and TRBJ2-1, with unresolved D. Trimming cost V 2 bases and J 7 bases, with 7 bases left between them. The CDR3 is 12 amino acids. The germline V gene encodes CDR1 SGHNT and CDR2 YYREEE (reference sequence). CDR3 in DNA: TGTGCCAGCAGCTTTCAACGGAATGAGCAGTTCTTC. Amino acids: CASSFQRNEQFF. The full variable domain, with the rest looked up from reference TRBV5-4 and TRBJ2-1, is ETGVTQSPTHLIKTRGQQVTLRCSSQSGHNTVSWYQQALGQGPQFIFQYYREEENGRGNFPPRFSGLQFPNYSSELNVNALELDDSALYLCASSFQRNEQFFGPGTRLTVL.

The chain has TRBV4-1 and TRBJ2-5; 7 nucleotides align to TRBD1. The CDR3 is 15 amino acids. V dropped 2 bases and J dropped 5; count of bases not matched to a gene: 8. CDR1 is MGHRA and CDR2 is YSYEKL in the germline V gene. This chain's CDR3 is CASSQWKQTGETQYF. The CDR3 bases are TGCGCCAGCAGCCAATGGAAGCAGACAGGGGAGACCCAGTACTTC.

The J gene is TRBJ2-5, the V gene TRBV5-1, with 9 bases that match TRBD2. The ends lost 7 bases at V and 2 bases at J; junction bases unmatched: 9. CDR1 is SGHRS, CDR2 YFSETQ, per germline. The CDR3 consists of 15 residues. The CDR3 DNA follows: TGCGCCAGCGCAGATCCGACTAGCGGACAAGAGACCCAGTACTTC. Protein sequence: CASADPTSGQETQYF.

This clone was seen a few times. The chain employs TRBV7-3 and TRBJ2-7; 10 nucleotides line up with TRBD2. Germline values: CDR1 SGHTA, CDR2 FQGTGA. CDR3 length equals 16 residues. The trim removed 7 bases at V and 4 bases at J, leaving 13 bases unmatched. CDR3 bases: TGTGCCAGCACCCGCGGGGAAGCTAGCGGGAGTTACGAGCAGTACTTC. It yields the protein CASTRGEASGSYEQYF.

J is TRBJ1-5 and V is TRBV6-5; 8 positions agree with TRBD1. Losses at the gene ends were 2 bases for V and 13 bases for J; bases not matched to a gene: 7. This CDR3 comprises 13 residues. Germline V lookup: CDR1 MNHEY, CDR2 SVGAGI. The CDR3 spells CASSYGLRDRQHF. DNA of the CDR3: TGTGCCAGCAGTTACGGGCTCCGGGACAGGCAGCATTTT.

The V and J genes are TRBV7-9 and TRBJ2-1; D unclear. CDR1 SEHNR and CDR2 FQNEAQ come from the germline V gene (reference sequence). This CDR3 has 13 amino acids. V shed 1 base and J shed 3 bases, with 4 bases lying between them. The CDR3 sequence: CASSLDNYNEQFF. The CDR3 region has the DNA TGTGCCAGCAGCTTAGACAACTACAATGAGCAGTTCTTC.